Presented here are 32 T cell receptor beta chains from one specimen sequenced in a study of T cell changes during pregnancy in multiple sclerosis. Only in-frame clones appear in the TCRdb table, and some are missing; sequencing was by immunoSEQ multiplex PCR. The sample lists some 79,000 clones, 80% to 95% seen once, with 0.45% to 0.55% in the top ten. The sample here was CD4+ T cells from peripheral blood mononuclear cells, taken in the second trimester of pregnancy. The receptors were gathered from a female donor with multiple sclerosis, enrolled in a pregnancy study.

V gene TRBV19 combines with J gene TRBJ1-5; D is uncertain. The CDR3 is made up of 13 amino acids. Germline V gene lookup returns CDR1 LNHDA and CDR2 SQIVND (reference sequence). Trimming cost V 2 bases and J 6 bases, with 8 bases left between them. CDR3 sequence reads: CASSISVPQPQHF. The CDR3 region has the DNA TGTGCCAGTAGTATATCGGTTCCTCAGCCCCAGCATTTT.

This clone was seen at least ten times. This chain's CDR3 is CASSQALQTSVGDEQFF. CDR3 in DNA: TGCGCCAGCAGCCAAGCTTTACAGACTAGCGTAGGGGATGAGCAGTTCTTC. This chain joins TRBV4-1 and TRBJ2-1, with 8 nucleotides matching TRBD2. The germline gives CDR1 MGHRA, CDR2 YSYEKL. The CDR3 length is 17 residues. Trimming cost V 1 base and J 8 bases; bases outside gene matches: 13.

Only one count was recorded for this clone. The CDR3 DNA is TGTGCCAGCACCTGGACAGGTACCTACGAGCAGTACTTC. This sequence encodes CASTWTGTYEQYF. The genes are TRBV25-1 and TRBJ2-7; the match to TRBD1 covers 7 bases. The germline V gene has CDR1 MGHDK and CDR2 SYGVNS. The ends lost 7 bases at V and 2 bases at J; junction bases unmatched: 5. The CDR3 has 13 amino acids.

This clone was recorded once. V gene TRBV19 combines with J gene TRBJ1-1; a weak D match, TRBD1 (5 bases). V was cut by 7 bases and J by 0 bases, with 15 bases left in between. The CDR3 covers 15 residues. Germline V CDR1 and CDR2: LNHDA, SQIVND (reference sequence). The CDR3 sequence: CASTPGGTMNTEAFF. Written as DNA, the CDR3 is TGTGCCAGTACGCCGGGGGGGACGATGAACACTGAAGCTTTCTTT.

The chain uses TRBV5-4 and TRBJ2-1; 7 bases align to TRBD1. This CDR3 has 12 amino acids. CDR1 SGHNT and CDR2 YYREEE come from the germline V gene (reference sequence). V dropped 4 bases and J dropped 11; count of bases not matched to a gene: 6. CDR3 residues: CASSLQGSQQFF. In nucleotides, the CDR3 is TGTGCCAGCAGCCTACAGGGGTCCCAGCAGTTCTTC.

This chain joins TRBV15 and TRBJ2-5; TRBD1 is a possible D gene (5 bases). Trimming shortened V by 4 bases and J by 7 bases, and 10 bases separated the two germline ends. CDR1 is LNHNV, CDR2 YYDKDF, per germline (reference sequence). The CDR3 runs to 12 residues. CDR3 region: CATSIPRGTQYF. The CDR3, as DNA: TGTGCCACCAGCATTCCAAGGGGGACCCAGTACTTC.

The chain links TRBV5-1 to TRBJ1-1, with 7 bases lining up with TRBD1. In germline, CDR1 is SGHRS, CDR2 YFSETQ. Trimming cost V 4 bases and J 1 base; bases outside gene matches: 4. This CDR3 is built from 14 residues. The CDR3 DNA reads TGCGCCAGCAGCGGGACAGCCCCGAACACTGAAGCTTTCTTT. Protein product: CASSGTAPNTEAFF.

This rearrangement joins TRBV7-3 to TRBJ2-1, with 8 bases that match TRBD2. This CDR3 comprises 15 residues. Germline lookup yields CDR1 SGHTA and CDR2 FQGTGA. V lost 2 bases and J lost 5; bases outside the gene matches: 5. The CDR3 coding sequence is TGTGCCAGCAGCTTAGGGCTAGCGGGCAACAATGAGCAGTTCTTC. It specifies CASSLGLAGNNEQFF. Complete variable domain (other parts from reference TRBV7-3 and TRBJ2-1): GAGVSQTPSNKVTEKGKYVELRCDPISGHTALYWYRQSLGQGPEFLIYFQGTGAADDSGLPNDRFFAVRPEGSVSTLKIQRTERGDSAVYLCASSLGLAGNNEQFFGPGTRLTVL.

As to this clone: Relative to the germline gene, one junction end is altered; a read error may explain this. The CDR3 region has the DNA TGTGCCAGCAGTCCCACGTTACAGGTCTCCTTAGACTTC. As protein: CASSPTLQVSLDF. The chain couples TRBV28 to TRBJ2-7, with D possibly TRBD1 on 5 matching bases. Germline values: CDR1 MDHEN, CDR2 SYDVKM. The CDR3 runs 13 residues.

This chain uses TRBV18 with TRBJ2-7, with 13 bases identical to TRBD2. After removal of 6 bases from V and 6 bases from J, the junction contained 8 bases not matched to a gene. The CDR3 runs to 15 residues. Germline V lookup: CDR1 KGHSH, CDR2 LQKENI. The DNA of the CDR3 is TGTGCCAGCTCGTCAGGACTAGCGGGAGCGGGCGAGCAGTACTTC. Translating gives CASSSGLAGAGEQYF.

This clone was counted a single time. For the CDR3, the DNA is TGTGCCATCAGCGGGGATAACTATGGCTACACCTTC. Amino acids: CAISGDNYGYTF. The chain uses TRBV10-3 and TRBJ1-2; D call uncertain. This CDR3 spans 12 amino acids. V lost 6 bases to trimming and J lost 1 base, with 6 bases between them. Germline V CDR1 and CDR2: ENHRY, SYGVKD.

The V gene is TRBV30, the J gene TRBJ1-5, with D perhaps TRBD1 (5 bases). Germline loops: CDR1 GTSNPN, CDR2 SVGIG (reference sequence). This CDR3 region has 13 residues. Trimming removed 4 bases from V and 4 bases from J, with 11 bases in between. The CDR3 loop is CAWNRGGNQPQHF. The CDR3 nucleotides read TGTGCCTGGAACCGCGGGGGAAATCAGCCCCAGCATTTT.

The chain links TRBV27 to TRBJ2-5; 7 nucleotides line up with TRBD2. Germline-derived CDR1 and CDR2 are MNHEY and SMNVEV (reference sequence). The CDR3 loop spans 15 amino acids. The J segment lost 4 bases and the V segment lost 0 bases, leaving 5 bases of the junction unmatched. The CDR3 region has the DNA TGTGCCAGCAGTTTATCCCTAGCGGTGGTAGAGACCCAGTACTTC. Encoded protein: CASSLSLAVVETQYF.

This clone was observed once. The chain uses TRBV11-3 and TRBJ2-7; D uncertain. CDR1 is SGHNT, CDR2 YENEEA, per germline. There are 15 residues in the CDR3. Trimming took 2 bases from V and 2 from J, leaving 13 bases between them. For the CDR3, the DNA is TGTGCCAGCAGCTTAATTTCCCTTGAGACCTACGAGCAGTACTTC. Translated: CASSLISLETYEQYF.

This chain uses TRBV19 with TRBJ1-1; no definite D call. The CDR3 totals 14 residues. Germline lookup yields CDR1 LNHDA and CDR2 SQIVND (reference sequence). Trimming took off 5 bases at V and 3 bases at J, with 13 bases between the two ends. The CDR3 DNA sequence: TGTGCCAGTAGTCCCGCGGGCAGGCACACTGAAGCTTTCTTT. Protein product: CASSPAGRHTEAFF.

The rearrangement uses TRBV7-2 and TRBJ2-3; D is perhaps TRBD2 (6 bases). This CDR3 region has 13 residues. The V end was cut by 1 base, the J end by 5 bases, with 7 bases between. Germline CDR1 is SGHTA and CDR2 is FQGNSA. CDR3 region: CASSLGRGDTQYF. DNA of the CDR3: TGTGCCAGCAGCTTAGGGAGGGGAGATACGCAGTATTTT.

V gene TRBV4-1 combines with J gene TRBJ1-1; D not resolved. Germline assignment: CDR1 MGHRA and CDR2 YSYEKL. The V end lost 3 bases, the J end lost 9 bases, and 14 bases lay between the germline ends. This CDR3 spans 13 amino acids. CDR3: CASSQEVEGKAFF. CDR3 nucleotide sequence: TGCGCCAGCAGCCAGGAGGTCGAAGGAAAAGCTTTCTTT.

CDR3 in DNA: TGTGCCAGCAGTTACTCTGGCGCGGGGAGTGAGCAGTTCTTC. Translating it yields CASSYSGAGSEQFF. The chain is built from TRBV6-6 and TRBJ2-1; TRBD2 might be the D (6 bases). Germline V gene data show CDR1 as MNHNY and CDR2 as SVGAGI (reference sequence). The CDR3 extends over 14 amino acids. Trimming cost V 0 bases and J 9 bases, with 12 bases left between them.

CDR3 in amino acids: CASSPQTGSSEKLFF. The DNA of the CDR3 is TGCGCCAGCAGCCCTCAGACAGGGTCTAGTGAAAAACTGTTTTTT. The chain uses TRBV5-1 and TRBJ1-4; 7 nucleotides line up with TRBD1. The length of the CDR3 is 15 residues. Germline CDR1 and CDR2: SGHRS and YFSETQ. The V segment lost 4 bases and the J segment 7 bases; nucleotides outside the gene matches: 10.

The V and J genes are TRBV11-3 and TRBJ2-5; 10 nucleotides agree with TRBD2. With 2 bases clipped from V and 4 bases from J, the junction kept 7 bases outside the gene matches. The germline V gene encodes CDR1 SGHNT and CDR2 YENEEA. The CDR3 consists of 16 residues. CDR3 amino acids: CASSLSVSGGLETQYF. The CDR3 nucleotides are TGTGCCAGCAGCTTATCGGTTAGCGGGGGGTTAGAGACCCAGTACTTC.

V is TRBV25-1 and J is TRBJ1-2, with TRBD1 matching over 7 bases. The J segment lost 2 bases and the V segment lost 2 bases, leaving 2 bases of the junction unmatched. This CDR3 is 14 amino acids long. Germline loops: CDR1 MGHDK, CDR2 SYGVNS. In nucleotides, the CDR3 is TGTGCCAGCAGTGAAAGGGGGCGAAACTATGGCTACACCTTC. Amino acids: CASSERGRNYGYTF.

The V gene is TRBV18, the J gene TRBJ1-5; TRBD1 aligns across 8 bases. Trimming at V came to 3 bases and at J to 0 bases, leaving 13 bases not matched to a gene. Germline V gene sequence: CDR1 KGHSH, CDR2 LQKENI. The CDR3 has 19 amino acids. The CDR3, as DNA: TGTGCCAGCTCACCTTTACCAGGGGGCGATTGGGGTAGCAATCAGCCCCAGCATTTT. Amino acids: CASSPLPGGDWGSNQPQHF.

The chain employs TRBV7-6 and TRBJ1-1; D ambiguous. The CDR3 totals 16 residues. Germline lookup yields CDR1 SGHVS and CDR2 FNYEAQ. V was cut by 5 bases and J by 0 bases, with 16 bases left in between. Written as DNA, the CDR3 is TGTGCCAGCAGCCCCGGCGGTGTTTTACTGAACACTGAAGCTTTCTTT. Amino acid sequence: CASSPGGVLLNTEAFF.

The genes are TRBV28 and TRBJ1-5; 10 bases align to TRBD1. The CDR3 length is 15 residues. Per germline, CDR1 MDHEN and CDR2 SYDVKM. Trimming took 8 bases from V and 4 from J; bases not matched to a gene: 8. The CDR3 sequence: CASDTTGGKNQPQHF. The CDR3 DNA is TGTGCCAGCGACACGACAGGGGGCAAAAATCAGCCCCAGCATTTT.

The rearrangement joins TRBV15 to TRBJ2-3, with a weak D call TRBD2 (6 bases). This CDR3 is built from 15 residues. Per germline, CDR1 LNHNV and CDR2 YYDKDF (reference sequence). The ends were cut back, 2 bases at V and 8 bases at J, with 17 bases in the middle. In DNA form, the CDR3 reads TGTGCCACCAGCAGACTGGTGACGGGAGAGTCTACGCAGTATTTT. As protein: CATSRLVTGESTQYF.

The chain is built from TRBV30 and TRBJ2-5; TRBD2 matches at 9 bases. The germline gives CDR1 GTSNPN, CDR2 SVGIG (reference sequence). Germline trimming cut 6 bases from V and 5 bases from J; bases unmatched to any gene: 10. The CDR3 has 14 residues. DNA of the CDR3: TGTGCCTGTGCGATAGCGGGGGCCGGGGAGACCCAGTACTTC. Its protein product is CACAIAGAGETQYF.

The chain joins TRBV7-7 to TRBJ2-5; 8 bases match TRBD2. Trimming took 4 bases from V and 5 from J; bases not matched to a gene: 3. The CDR3 sequence is 13 residues long. Germline-derived CDR1 and CDR2 are SSHAT and FNYEAQ (reference sequence). CDR3 amino acids: CASSYRLAETQYF. The CDR3 DNA is TGTGCCAGCAGCTATAGACTAGCGGAGACCCAGTACTTC.

This chain links TRBV5-1 with TRBJ2-5, with 7 bases identical to TRBD1. This CDR3 comprises 15 residues. Germline values: CDR1 SGHRS, CDR2 YFSETQ. Trimming cost V 4 bases and J 0 bases; bases outside gene matches: 6. The CDR3 protein is CASSTTTGDQETQYF. The CDR3 DNA reads as TGCGCCAGCAGCACGACCACAGGGGACCAAGAGACCCAGTACTTC. The variable domain in full, with the rest retrieved from reference TRBV5-1 and TRBJ2-5, is KAGVTQTPRYLIKTRGQQVTLSCSPISGHRSVSWYQQTPGQGLQFLFEYFSETQRNKGNFPGRFSGRQFSNSRSEMNVSTLELGDSALYLCASSTTTGDQETQYFGPGTRLLVL.

The V and J genes are TRBV28 and TRBJ2-1, with D possibly matching TRBD2 (5 bases). CDR1 and CDR2 from the germline V gene are MDHEN and SYDVKM. This CDR3 is built from 15 residues. V dropped 5 bases and J dropped 9 bases, with 20 bases sitting between them. Written as DNA, the CDR3 is TGTGCCAGCAGTCCCATGGGGAGCGGCCTAGGTGAGCAGTTCTTC. This encodes CASSPMGSGLGEQFF.

The rearrangement links TRBV5-1 to TRBJ1-6; 7 bases align to TRBD1. V trimming: 0 bases; J trimming: 10 bases; junction bases outside the gene matches: 7. In germline, CDR1 is SGHRS, CDR2 YFSETQ. The CDR3 loop spans 15 amino acids. CDR3: CASSLAWQGGSPLHF. DNA of the CDR3: TGCGCCAGCAGCTTGGCATGGCAGGGGGGATCACCCCTCCACTTT. Full variable domain (outside the CDR3, taken from reference TRBV5-1 and TRBJ1-6): KAGVTQTPRYLIKTRGQQVTLSCSPISGHRSVSWYQQTPGQGLQFLFEYFSETQRNKGNFPGRFSGRQFSNSRSEMNVSTLELGDSALYLCASSLAWQGGSPLHFGNGTRLTVT.

Written as DNA, the CDR3 is TGTGCCAGCAGTGAGGAAAGGGGGAACGAAAAACTGTTTTTT. Its protein product is CASSEERGNEKLFF. V gene TRBV2 combines with J gene TRBJ1-4; TRBD1 might be the D (6 bases). Germline CDR1 is SNHLY and CDR2 is FYNNEI. The CDR3 is made up of 14 amino acids. Trimming removed 3 bases from V and 8 bases from J, with 13 bases in between.

Regarding this clone: Other DNA sequences in the same sample also yield this CDR3. The rearrangement joins TRBV4-1 to TRBJ1-5; D is unresolved. This CDR3 contains 15 residues. V dropped 0 bases and J dropped 4 bases, with 10 bases sitting between them. CDR1 is MGHRA and CDR2 is YSYEKL in the germline V gene. The chain's CDR3 is CASSQDGGGNQPQHF. As DNA, the CDR3 is TGCGCCAGCAGCCAAGATGGAGGCGGGAATCAGCCCCAGCATTTT.